These 30 T cell receptor beta chains were all obtained from the same sample, sequenced in a study of shared clonotypes between healthy human individuals. Only in-frame clones appear in the TCRdb table, and some are missing; sequencing was by immunoSEQ multiplex PCR. The data show more than 550,000 clones, under 95% seen once. Naive CD8 cells lacked CD45RO and underwent positive selection for CCR7, leaving out terminally differentiated effector memory CD45RA+ cells. The sequenced sample was naive CD8+ T cells sorted from blood. All receptors come from a man aged 25 to 45 in good health.

The chain links TRBV7-9 to TRBJ2-7; TRBD2 matches 7 bases. CDR1 and CDR2 from the germline V gene are SEHNR and FQNEAQ (reference sequence). The CDR3 length is 16 residues. Trimming took 6 bases from V and 5 from J; bases not matched to a gene: 16. The CDR3 here is CASSSSLADAGHEQYF. CDR3 DNA sequence: TGTGCCAGCAGTTCATCTCTAGCGGACGCTGGGCACGAGCAGTACTTC.

The chain uses TRBV4-1 and TRBJ2-2; a weak D match, TRBD2 (5 bases). The length of the CDR3 is 14 residues. Germline lookup yields CDR1 MGHRA and CDR2 YSYEKL. The V and J ends lost 4 bases and 3 bases respectively, with 9 bases between them. CDR3 coding DNA: TGCGCCAGCAGCCTGGAGGTGTACACCGGGGAGCTGTTTTTT. Its protein is CASSLEVYTGELFF.

This chain links TRBV27 with TRBJ2-7; possibly TRBD2 for D (5 bases). With 3 bases removed from V and 3 bases from J, the gap between germline ends came to 12 bases. Per the germline V gene, CDR1 is MNHEY and CDR2 is SMNVEV (reference sequence). The CDR3 length is 14 residues. For the CDR3, the DNA is TGTGCCAGCAGTTTCTTCGGGAATAGCTACGAGCAGTACTTC. It specifies CASSFFGNSYEQYF.

The rearrangement links TRBV5-8 to TRBJ2-1; 7 bases match TRBD2. This CDR3 comprises 18 residues. V lost 0 bases to trimming and J lost 3 bases; unmatched junction nucleotides: 12. The germline gives CDR1 SGHTS, CDR2 YDEGEE. The CDR3 nucleotides read TGTGCCAGCAGCTTGGATCCTAGCGGTAATGGGGACTACAATGAGCAGTTCTTC. Translating gives CASSLDPSGNGDYNEQFF.

This chain uses TRBV18 with TRBJ2-7; D might be TRBD1 (6 bases). CDR3 length: 13 amino acids. Germline assignment: CDR1 KGHSH and CDR2 LQKENI. Trimming took 3 bases from V and 6 from J, leaving 12 bases between them. CDR3 region: CASSPGQGFEQYF. CDR3 coding DNA: TGTGCCAGCTCACCGGGCCAGGGGTTCGAGCAGTACTTC.

This chain uses TRBV4-3 with TRBJ2-3; unclear D gene. This CDR3 region has 16 residues. Germline V CDR1 and CDR2: LGHNA, YSLEER. V dropped 0 bases and J dropped 2 bases, with 12 bases sitting between them. CDR3 in amino acids: CASSQETPVPTDTQYF. The CDR3 DNA reads as TGCGCCAGCAGCCAAGAAACTCCCGTCCCCACAGATACGCAGTATTTT.

The CDR3 sequence is CASSLVVSDRGGPEQFF. CDR3 nucleotide sequence: TGTGCCAGCAGCCTGGTTGTAAGTGACAGGGGGGGCCCCGAGCAGTTCTTC. The rearrangement joins TRBV21-1 to TRBJ2-1; TRBD1 is taken as the D call from the table, unchecked against the DNA. TRBV21-1 is annotated as a pseudogene. The CDR3 contains 17 residues.

This chain uses TRBV13 with TRBJ2-2, with 9 bases that match TRBD1. This CDR3 comprises 16 residues. From germline, CDR1 is PRHDT and CDR2 FYEKMQ (reference sequence). The junction had 4 bases not matched to a gene; V was cut back by 4 bases and J by 1 base. In DNA form, the CDR3 reads TGTGCCAGCAGCTGGCGGACAGGGGTGAACACCGGGGAGCTGTTTTTT. Protein sequence: CASSWRTGVNTGELFF.

The chain carries TRBV7-3 and TRBJ2-1; D is unresolved. The length of the CDR3 is 17 residues. Between the trimmed V and J ends, which lost 4 bases and 2 bases, there was a span of 18 bases. Germline lookup yields CDR1 SGHTA and CDR2 FQGTGA. CDR3 residues: CASSSQTTTHPYNEQFF. DNA for the CDR3: TGTGCCAGCAGCTCTCAAACTACCACCCACCCCTACAATGAGCAGTTCTTC.

Worth noting for this clone: Other nucleotide sequences in the sample specify the same CDR3. This chain connects TRBV7-9 to TRBJ2-7; TRBD1 matches at 9 bases. The germline V gene has CDR1 SEHNR and CDR2 FQNEAQ (reference sequence). V dropped 4 bases and J dropped 3; count of bases not matched to a gene: 4. The CDR3 is made up of 14 amino acids. The CDR3 DNA reads as TGTGCCAGCAGCTCAAGGGACAGGGTCTACGAGCAGTACTTC. Residues: CASSSRDRVYEQYF.

CDR3 loop: CASSLRGQAIDEQYF. Written as DNA, the CDR3 is TGCGCCAGCAGCTTGAGAGGACAGGCGATAGACGAGCAGTACTTC. The chain carries TRBV5-1 and TRBJ2-7, with TRBD1 identical over 7 bases. The germline V gene has CDR1 SGHRS and CDR2 YFSETQ. The ends lost 1 base at V and 5 bases at J; junction bases unmatched: 9. CDR3 length: 15 amino acids.

The rearrangement uses TRBV4-1 and TRBJ2-4; TRBD2 is a possible D gene (5 bases). CDR1 MGHRA and CDR2 YSYEKL come from the germline V gene. This CDR3 is 15 amino acids long. Trimming stripped 4 bases from V and 3 bases from J, with 13 bases between. The CDR3 is CASSPGGLRKNIQYF. The CDR3 nucleotides are TGCGCCAGCAGCCCAGGTGGACTCCGCAAAAACATTCAGTACTTC.

This chain links TRBV5-6 with TRBJ2-2, with D perhaps TRBD1 or TRBD2 (5 bases each). The germline gives CDR1 SGHDT, CDR2 YYEEEE. The CDR3 is 15 amino acids. Trimming shortened V by 2 bases and J by 7 bases, and 15 bases separated the two germline ends. The DNA for the CDR3 is TGTGCCAGCAGCTTACCGGGGCCCGCGGGCGGGGAGCTGTTTTTT. It codes for CASSLPGPAGGELFF.

Only one count was recorded for this clone. The J gene is TRBJ2-2, the V gene TRBV4-1; D not certain. Germline lookup yields CDR1 MGHRA and CDR2 YSYEKL. The V and J ends lost 3 bases and 4 bases respectively, with 12 bases between them. This CDR3 region has 15 residues. For the CDR3, the DNA is TGCGCCAGCAGCCAGAGAACGGCATCCACCGGGGAGCTGTTTTTT. The encoded protein is CASSQRTASTGELFF.

This clone was found a few times. The chain couples TRBV2 to TRBJ1-1; D remains ambiguous. The CDR3 contains 11 residues. In germline, CDR1 is SNHLY, CDR2 FYNNEI. V lost 6 bases, J lost 1 base, and 3 bases lay in between. The CDR3 DNA sequence: TGTGCCAGCAGGACGAACACTGAAGCTTTCTTT. It codes for CASRTNTEAFF.

The chain carries TRBV11-2 and TRBJ2-3, with D tentatively TRBD1 (6 bases). The germline CDR1 and CDR2 sequences are SGHAT and FQNNGV. Trimming removed 3 bases from V and 1 base from J, with 14 bases in between. This CDR3 has 16 residues. DNA for the CDR3: TGTGCCAGCAGCTTGCTAGGGGGTATAGGCACAGATACGCAGTATTTT. The encoded protein is CASSLLGGIGTDTQYF.

This clone was counted a single time. V usage is TRBV7-2 and J usage is TRBJ1-5; the D is unclear. In germline, CDR1 is SGHTA, CDR2 FQGNSA. Trimming cost V 5 bases and J 3 bases, with 17 bases left between them. The CDR3 runs 16 residues. The CDR3 DNA reads TGTGCCAGCAGCCAAGGCGGAGCTGGGGTCAATCAGCCCCAGCATTTT. Residues: CASSQGGAGVNQPQHF.

V usage is TRBV27 and J usage is TRBJ2-7; D remains unclear. Deletions cut 0 bases from V and 0 bases from J, with 12 bases between. There are 16 residues in the CDR3. Germline V lookup: CDR1 MNHEY, CDR2 SMNVEV (reference sequence). The CDR3: CASSLSGSSPSYEQYF. The CDR3 nucleotides read TGTGCCAGCAGTTTATCAGGCAGCTCTCCCTCCTACGAGCAGTACTTC.

The chain couples TRBV7-9 to TRBJ2-4; D tentatively reads TRBD1 or TRBD2 (6 bases each). The V end was cut by 2 bases, the J end by 0 bases, with 17 bases between. The CDR3 is made up of 18 amino acids. The germline V gene has CDR1 SEHNR and CDR2 FQNEAQ (reference sequence). DNA of the CDR3: TGTGCCAGCAGCTTAAGGGGGGCTTTACAGGAAGCCAAAAACATTCAGTACTTC. The encoded protein is CASSLRGALQEAKNIQYF.

The genes are TRBV29-1 and TRBJ2-2; 8 positions agree with TRBD2. The trim removed 4 bases at V and 1 base at J, leaving 8 bases unmatched. Germline CDR1 is SQVTM and CDR2 is ANQGSEA. The CDR3 runs to 16 residues. CDR3 in DNA: TGCAGCGTTGCTGATAGCGGGGCGATGAACACCGGGGAGCTGTTTTTT. Residues: CSVADSGAMNTGELFF.

The chain links TRBV2 to TRBJ2-3, with 11 bases lining up with TRBD2. Germline CDR1 is SNHLY and CDR2 is FYNNEI. V lost 3 bases and J lost 0; bases outside the gene matches: 11. The CDR3 contains 19 residues. The chain's CDR3 is CASSDPLAGGENSTDTQYF. CDR3 nucleotide sequence: TGTGCCAGCAGTGATCCCCTAGCGGGAGGCGAGAACAGCACAGATACGCAGTATTTT.

The V gene is TRBV27, the J gene TRBJ2-6; D not certain. V was cut by 6 bases and J by 0 bases, with 12 bases left in between. Germline loops: CDR1 MNHEY, CDR2 SMNVEV (reference sequence). CDR3 size: 16 residues. CDR3 DNA: TGTGCCAGCAGCTTTACGGAAGACTCTGGGGCCAACGTCCTGACTTTC. Its protein is CASSFTEDSGANVLTF.

This CDR3 reads CSVDFGGSGGPYEQYF. In DNA form, the CDR3 reads TGCAGCGTTGATTTTGGGGGGTCGGGGGGCCCCTACGAGCAGTACTTC. This chain joins TRBV29-1 and TRBJ2-7, with D tentatively TRBD2 (7 bases). Germline V gene data show CDR1 as SQVTM and CDR2 as ANQGSEA. The CDR3 length is 16 residues. Trimming cost V 3 bases and J 2 bases, with 20 bases left between them.

The chain uses TRBV7-8 and TRBJ2-1; 8 bases are a match to TRBD2. Germline V gives CDR1 SGHVS, CDR2 FQNEAQ. The CDR3 consists of 18 residues. After removal of 4 bases from V and 1 base from J, the junction contained 12 bases not matched to a gene. CDR3 coding DNA: TGTGCCAGCAGCTCCCAACCACCCCTAGCGGGTTCCTACAATGAGCAGTTCTTC. This translates into CASSSQPPLAGSYNEQFF.

The chain links TRBV7-9 to TRBJ2-2, with D possibly being TRBD2 (5 bases). V was cut by 2 bases and J by 0 bases, with 13 bases left in between. Germline V CDR1 and CDR2: SEHNR, FQNEAQ (reference sequence). CDR3 size: 17 residues. The CDR3 DNA is TGTGCCAGCAGCTTACCCCGGCAGGAGGCGAACACCGGGGAGCTGTTTTTT. This gives the protein CASSLPRQEANTGELFF.

The V and J genes are TRBV7-9 and TRBJ2-3; D ambiguous. The V gene's germline CDR1 is SEHNR and CDR2 FQNEAQ (reference sequence). This CDR3 region has 14 residues. V was cut by 5 bases and J by 5 bases, with 14 bases left in between. CDR3 region: CASSLVSRRDTQYF. CDR3 coding DNA: TGTGCCAGCAGCCTAGTGAGCCGCCGAGATACGCAGTATTTT.

The chain is built from TRBV27 and TRBJ2-7; D is perhaps TRBD1 or TRBD2 (5 bases each). Germline values: CDR1 MNHEY, CDR2 SMNVEV (reference sequence). This CDR3 region has 13 residues. Trimming cost V 4 bases and J 4 bases, with 11 bases left between them. The CDR3 spells CASSSSGPYEQYF. CDR3 DNA sequence: TGTGCCAGCAGTTCGTCGGGACCGTACGAGCAGTACTTC.

This chain connects TRBV6-6 to TRBJ2-7; D might be TRBD2 (6 bases). Deletions cut 8 bases from V and 0 bases from J, with 11 bases between. The CDR3 has 13 residues. The germline V gene has CDR1 MNHNY and CDR2 SVGAGI (reference sequence). CDR3 region: CASWGGDSYEQYF. As DNA, the CDR3 is TGTGCCAGCTGGGGCGGGGACTCCTACGAGCAGTACTTC.

The chain couples TRBV15 to TRBJ2-2; the D is unclear. Trimming took off 5 bases at V and 3 bases at J, with 16 bases between the two ends. The CDR3 runs 16 residues. CDR1 and CDR2 (germline): LNHNV, YYDKDF (reference sequence). This CDR3 is CATSPRSIGYTGELFF. DNA for the CDR3: TGTGCCACCAGCCCTAGGTCTATTGGGTACACCGGGGAGCTGTTTTTT.

The sample holds one count of this clone. The genes are TRBV25-1 and TRBJ2-7; D is unclear. Germline CDR1 and CDR2: MGHDK and SYGVNS. The V end was cut by 2 bases, the J end by 4 bases, with 3 bases between. The CDR3 runs to 11 residues. In nucleotides, the CDR3 is TGTGCCAGCAGTGAAACGTACGAGCAGTACTTC. This translates into CASSETYEQYF.